These 20 T cell receptor beta chains share one sample of origin, sequenced in a study of cytomegalovirus exposure and HLA in healthy donors. 13 Jbeta primers and 60 Vbeta primers were used for the PCR. Sequenced by immunoSEQ multiplex PCR; TCRdb stores in-frame clones only, minus some. In the table there are about 130,000 clones, 75% to 85% of which are singletons. Specimen: PBMCs. These receptors were taken from a girl aged 2-10 years in good health and CMV-seronegative.

V usage is TRBV28 and J usage is TRBJ2-7; possible D gene TRBD2, 6 bases. V was pared by 6 bases and J by 4 bases, with 16 bases between. The germline gives CDR1 MDHEN, CDR2 SYDVKM. This CDR3 is built from 14 residues. CDR3 in amino acids: CASSTGTPIYEQYF. The CDR3 DNA is TGTGCCAGCAGCACGGGGACTCCAATTTACGAGCAGTACTTC.

This sequence joins TRBV5-1 and TRBJ1-2; TRBD1 aligns across 9 bases. CDR3 length: 13 amino acids. CDR1 SGHRS and CDR2 YFSETQ come from the germline V gene. Trimming removed 4 bases from V and 7 bases from J; junction bases left unmatched: 5. The CDR3, as DNA: TGCGCCAGCAGCGGGACAGGGAGTCGTGGCTACACCTTC. Residues: CASSGTGSRGYTF.

The gene calls are TRBV21-1 and TRBJ1-1; the D call of TRBD1 is as the table states it, not checked on the DNA. TRBV21-1 is designated a pseudogene. CDR3 length equals 15 residues. CDR3 amino acids: CAILGQGVRGTEAFF. The CDR3 DNA is TGTGCCATCCTGGGACAGGGGGTTCGCGGCACTGAAGCTTTCTTT.

The rearrangement uses TRBV25-1 and TRBJ1-1; no reliable D call. Germline V gene data show CDR1 as MGHDK and CDR2 as SYGVNS. Trimming shortened V by 0 bases and J by 1 base, and 18 bases separated the two germline ends. The CDR3 is 18 residues long. The DNA for the CDR3 is TGTGCCAGCAGTGAATATCGGCTGTCTGAGGGTCCGAACACTGAAGCTTTCTTT. Translated: CASSEYRLSEGPNTEAFF.

This clone was found a few times. The CDR3 spells CASSPDRVNYGYTF. As DNA, the CDR3 is TGTGCCAGCAGTCCGGACAGAGTCAACTATGGCTACACCTTC. V usage is TRBV6-5 and J usage is TRBJ1-2; D is possibly TRBD1 (6 bases). Looked up from germline, CDR1 is MNHEY and CDR2 is SVGAGI. The CDR3 covers 14 residues. The V end lost 5 bases, the J end lost 2 bases, and 12 bases lay between the germline ends.

This chain uses TRBV6-5 with TRBJ2-5, with D tentatively TRBD2 (7 bases). CDR3 length equals 13 residues. Germline assignment: CDR1 MNHEY and CDR2 SVGAGI. The V gene lost 2 bases and the J gene lost 7 bases, with 11 bases spanning the gap. CDR3 coding DNA: TGTGCCAGCAGTTACGGGGAGGGGGTGACCCAGTACTTC. Its protein is CASSYGEGVTQYF.

V gene TRBV25-1 combines with J gene TRBJ2-7; D is possibly TRBD1 (6 bases). Germline V CDR1 and CDR2: MGHDK, SYGVNS. The CDR3 has 15 amino acids. The germline V and J ends were trimmed by 2 bases and 2 bases, with 13 bases remaining between them. The CDR3 DNA reads as TGTGCCAGCAGTGAAGTGACAGGTTCACCCTACGAGCAGTACTTC. This encodes CASSEVTGSPYEQYF.

The V call is TRBV7-2, the J call TRBJ1-5; D is uncertain. The germline CDR1 and CDR2 sequences are SGHTA and FQGNSA. The CDR3 loop spans 15 amino acids. Trimming shortened V by 4 bases and J by 3 bases, and 13 bases separated the two germline ends. Here the CDR3 reads CASSSGPGSNQPQHF. CDR3 DNA sequence: TGTGCCAGCAGCTCAGGTCCAGGATCCAATCAGCCCCAGCATTTT.

The rearrangement joins TRBV4-3 to TRBJ1-6; D is possibly TRBD1 (5 bases). V was clipped by 5 bases and J by 6 bases, with 17 bases between them. The germline V gene encodes CDR1 LGHNA and CDR2 YSLEER. There are 16 residues in the CDR3. CDR3 sequence: CASSSGGGGRNSPLHF. Written as DNA, the CDR3 is TGCGCCAGCAGCAGCGGGGGAGGCGGCCGTAATTCACCCCTCCACTTT.

The chain has TRBV19 and TRBJ1-1, with D tentatively TRBD1 (5 bases). Germline V CDR1 and CDR2: LNHDA, SQIVND (reference sequence). The CDR3 loop spans 15 amino acids. Trimming left V 9 bases short and J 1 base short, with 18 bases between. This CDR3 reads CASTIDRQRNTEAFF. CDR3 in DNA: TGTGCCAGCACTATAGATAGACAGCGGAACACTGAAGCTTTCTTT. Full variable domain (remainder filled in from reference TRBV19 and TRBJ1-1): DGGITQSPKYLFRKEGQNVTLSCEQNLNHDAMYWYRQDPGQGLRLIYYSQIVNDFQKGDIAEGYSVSREKKESFPLTVTSAQKNPTAFYLCASTIDRQRNTEAFFGQGTRLTVV.

This clone was detected a few times. The CDR3 DNA reads TGTGCCAGCAGTTGGGACAGGGCTGGAAACACCATATATTTT. Residues: CASSWDRAGNTIYF. The chain carries TRBV6-5 and TRBJ1-3, with 9 bases lining up with TRBD1. Unmatched junction bases numbered 0, after V lost 4 bases and J lost 2 bases. Germline V lookup: CDR1 MNHEY, CDR2 SVGAGI. The CDR3 runs 14 residues.

The CDR3: CASSPRGRGRAEAFF. CDR3 DNA: TGTGCCAGCAGCCCCCGGGGGAGGGGGAGGGCTGAAGCTTTCTTT. J is TRBJ1-1 and V is TRBV13; a possible D gene is TRBD1 (6 bases). CDR3 size: 15 residues. The V and J ends lost 5 bases and 6 bases respectively, with 19 bases between them. CDR1 is PRHDT, CDR2 FYEKMQ, per germline (reference sequence).

CDR3 in DNA: TGTGCCTGGAGTCGGAGACAGGGTGAAAAACTGTTTTTT. Protein: CAWSRRQGEKLFF. This chain uses TRBV30 with TRBJ1-4; 7 nucleotides agree with TRBD1. Per the germline V gene, CDR1 is GTSNPN and CDR2 is SVGIG (reference sequence). The trim removed 2 bases at V and 7 bases at J, leaving 4 bases unmatched. The CDR3 has 13 residues.

The chain is built from TRBV9 and TRBJ2-7; 7 bases agree with TRBD2. This CDR3 has 16 amino acids. V was clipped by 0 bases and J by 2 bases; unmatched bases: 8. Germline V gene data show CDR1 as SGDLS and CDR2 as YYNGEE. The CDR3 DNA follows: TGTGCCAGCAGCGTAGATGGTAGCGGGTTCCCCTACGAGCAGTACTTC. This sequence encodes CASSVDGSGFPYEQYF.

This clone is judged medium-sized (0.01 to 0.1%). This chain connects TRBV27 to TRBJ2-7, with TRBD1 as a possible D gene (5 bases). There are 13 residues in the CDR3. Trimming left V 4 bases short and J 2 bases short, with 9 bases between. The germline gives CDR1 MNHEY, CDR2 SMNVEV (reference sequence). The CDR3 reads CASSSGFPYEQYF. In DNA, the CDR3 is TGTGCCAGCAGTTCAGGGTTCCCCTACGAGCAGTACTTC.

The V call is TRBV5-4, the J call TRBJ2-2, with 8 bases that match TRBD2. J lost 5 bases, V lost 3 bases, and 12 bases had no gene match. Germline V lookup: CDR1 SGHNT, CDR2 YYREEE (reference sequence). The CDR3 is made up of 17 amino acids. Here the CDR3 DNA reads TGTGCCAGCAGCTCGTACGGCGCGGGGGGCTCTACCGGGGAGCTGTTTTTT. Its translation is CASSSYGAGGSTGELFF. The full variable domain, rest sourced from reference TRBV5-4 and TRBJ2-2, is ETGVTQSPTHLIKTRGQQVTLRCSSQSGHNTVSWYQQALGQGPQFIFQYYREEENGRGNFPPRFSGLQFPNYSSELNVNALELDDSALYLCASSSYGAGGSTGELFFGEGSRLTVL.

The count of this clone is one. The rearrangement joins TRBV29-1 to TRBJ2-5; 13 bases align to TRBD2. Germline lookup yields CDR1 SQVTM and CDR2 ANQGSEA. V lost 4 bases to trimming and J lost 1 base; unmatched junction nucleotides: 6. The CDR3 loop spans 16 amino acids. CDR3 DNA: TGCAGCGTTGGTCGGGGACTAGCGGGGCCCCAAGAGACCCAGTACTTC. Translation: CSVGRGLAGPQETQYF.

This clone has just one count. Other DNA sequences within the sample encode an identical CDR3. The chain is built from TRBV18 and TRBJ2-7, with 7 bases that match TRBD2. CDR3 size: 13 residues. With 2 bases clipped from V and 3 bases from J, the junction kept 1 base outside the gene matches. Per germline, CDR1 KGHSH and CDR2 LQKENI. The CDR3 DNA sequence: TGTGCCAGCTCACCAGGGGGGGGCTACGAGCAGTACTTC. Translating gives CASSPGGGYEQYF.

The V gene is TRBV5-1, the J gene TRBJ2-7; D is perhaps TRBD2 (7 bases). Deletions cut 1 base from V and 5 bases from J, with 22 bases between. There are 17 residues in the CDR3. CDR1 is SGHRS and CDR2 is YFSETQ in the germline V gene. For the CDR3, the DNA is TGCGCCAGCAGCTTGTGGGGGGGGCCCTTGGGGAACGACGAGCAGTACTTC. Translating gives CASSLWGGPLGNDEQYF.

The rearrangement joins TRBV30 to TRBJ1-4, with 7 positions matching TRBD1. CDR3 length: 11 amino acids. V was clipped by 8 bases and J by 7 bases; unmatched bases: 4. Germline V gives CDR1 GTSNPN, CDR2 SVGIG (reference sequence). The CDR3 spells CAGQGGEKLFF. CDR3 coding DNA: TGTGCCGGCCAGGGGGGTGAAAAACTGTTTTTT. Full variable domain (remainder filled in from reference TRBV30 and TRBJ1-4): SQTIHQWPATLVQPVGSPLSLECTVEGTSNPNLYWYRQAAGRGLQLLFYSVGIGQISSEVPQNLSASRPQDRQFILSSKKLLLSDSGFYLCAGQGGEKLFFGSGTQLSVL.